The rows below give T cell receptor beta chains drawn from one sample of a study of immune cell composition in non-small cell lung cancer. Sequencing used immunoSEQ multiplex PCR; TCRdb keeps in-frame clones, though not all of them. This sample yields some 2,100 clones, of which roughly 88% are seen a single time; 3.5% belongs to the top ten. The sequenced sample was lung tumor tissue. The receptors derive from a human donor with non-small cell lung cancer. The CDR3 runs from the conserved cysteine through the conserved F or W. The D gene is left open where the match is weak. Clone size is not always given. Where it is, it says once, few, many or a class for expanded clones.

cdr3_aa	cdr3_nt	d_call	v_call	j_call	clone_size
CASSLLDRTYNEQFF	TGTGCCAGCAGCCTATTGGACAGAACCTACAATGAGCAGTTCTTC	-	TRBV28	TRBJ2-1	once
CASSFEFGYEQYF	TGTGCCAGCAGTTTCGAATTCGGGTACGAGCAGTACTTC	-	TRBV28	TRBJ2-7	-
CASSLSRSGNTIYF	TGTGCCAGCAGTTTAAGCAGGTCCGGAAACACCATATATTTT	-	TRBV27	TRBJ1-3	-
CASRTGQGLGTQYF	TGTGCCAGCAGGACTGGACAGGGCCTCGGGACCCAGTACTTC	TRBD1	TRBV11-2	TRBJ2-5	-
CASSTRGGFEQYF	TGTGCCAGCTCAACCCGAGGGGGCTTCGAGCAGTACTTC	TRBD1	TRBV18	TRBJ2-7	once
CASSTQETYEQYF	TGTGCCAGCAGTACACAGGAAACCTACGAGCAGTACTTC	-	TRBV13	TRBJ2-7	-
CSASPTSGHQETQYF	TGCAGCGCCTCCCCGACTAGCGGGCACCAAGAGACCCAGTACTTC	TRBD2	TRBV29-1	TRBJ2-5	-
CASSHHTEAFF	TGCGCCAGCAGCCATCACACTGAAGCTTTCTTT	-	TRBV5-1	TRBJ1-1	-
CASSQVPESSYEQYF	TGTGCCAGCAGCCAAGTCCCGGAGAGCTCCTACGAGCAGTACTTC	-	TRBV4-2	TRBJ2-7	-
CASSIAGGRTGELFF	TGTGCCAGCAGCATAGCGGGAGGTCGCACCGGGGAGCTGTTTTTT	TRBD2	TRBV5-4	TRBJ2-2	-
CASSPTASSTDTQYF	TGTGCCAGCTCACCGACAGCTTCTAGCACAGATACGCAGTATTTT	-	TRBV18	TRBJ2-3	-
CASRIQGGTEAFF	TGTGCCAGCAGGATACAGGGGGGCACTGAAGCTTTCTTT	TRBD1	TRBV7-2	TRBJ1-1	-
CATQRSRNEKLFF	TGTGCTACCCAGCGGTCACGGAATGAAAAACTGTTTTTT	-	TRBV15	TRBJ1-4	-
CASSHRDRTYEQYF	TGTGCCAGCAGCCACCGGGACAGAACCTACGAGCAGTACTTC	TRBD1	TRBV7-9	TRBJ2-7	-
CASSTGTGIAETQYF	TGTGCCAGCAGCACAGGGACAGGGATTGCCGAGACCCAGTACTTC	TRBD1	TRBV7-9	TRBJ2-5	-
CASSPGAGVVEQYF	TGTGCCAGCAGCCCCGGAGCGGGAGTGGTCGAGCAGTACTTC	TRBD2	TRBV7-6	TRBJ2-7	-
CASSLFLGELFF	TGTGCCAGCAGCTTATTCCTCGGGGAGCTGTTTTTT	-	TRBV13	TRBJ2-2	few
CASSSWGQGGGYTF	TGTGCCAGCAGTTCCTGGGGACAGGGGGGGGGCTACACCTTC	TRBD1	TRBV27	TRBJ1-2	-
CASSRGGTSAYEQYF	TGTGCCAGCAGTAGGGGGGGGACTAGCGCCTACGAGCAGTACTTC	TRBD2	TRBV6-6	TRBJ2-7	-
CASSSGQGLTYEQYF	TGTGCCAGCTCATCGGGACAGGGTCTTACCTACGAGCAGTACTTC	TRBD1	TRBV18	TRBJ2-7	few
CASSQPLGGQGFDEQYF	TGTGCCAGCAGCCAACCTTTGGGCGGACAGGGGTTCGACGAGCAGTACTTC	TRBD1	TRBV7-9	TRBJ2-7	-
CASTLRRTGELFF	TGTGCCAGCACTTTGAGGAGAACCGGGGAGCTGTTTTTT	-	TRBV13	TRBJ2-2	once
CASSPPGLNEQFF	TGTGCCAGCTCACCCCCAGGTTTAAATGAGCAGTTCTTC	-	TRBV18	TRBJ2-1	once
CASSETGGKQETQYF	TGTGCCAGCAGTGAAACAGGGGGCAAACAAGAGACCCAGTACTTC	TRBD1	TRBV2	TRBJ2-5	-
CASSPQGSYEQYF	TGTGCCAGCTCCCCCCAGGGCTCCTACGAGCAGTACTTC	-	TRBV6-1	TRBJ2-7	-
CASTPLGGAHEQYF	TGTGCCAGCACCCCACTCGGGGGGGCTCACGAGCAGTACTTC	TRBD2	TRBV6-5	TRBJ2-7	-
CASSYLHDRGQGGYTF	TGTGCCAGCAGTTACCTGCACGACAGGGGCCAAGGAGGCTACACCTTC	TRBD1	TRBV6-5	TRBJ1-2	once
CASSYLLAGGQNYEQYF	TGTGCCAGCAGCTATTTACTGGCTGGAGGGCAGAACTACGAGCAGTACTTC	-	TRBV28	TRBJ2-7	-
CASTPLAGVADTQYF	TGTGCCAGCACCCCCTTGGCGGGAGTGGCAGATACGCAGTATTTT	TRBD2	TRBV6-5	TRBJ2-3	-
CASSFTAGTSGTSSYNEQFF	TGTGCCAGCAGTTTTACGGCCGGGACTAGCGGGACGAGCTCCTACAATGAGCAGTTCTTC	TRBD2	TRBV28	TRBJ2-1	-
CSALRTGSADTQYF	TGCAGCGCCCTTAGGACAGGGTCAGCAGATACGCAGTATTTT	TRBD1	TRBV29-1	TRBJ2-3	-
CATGTSSEQYF	TGTGCCACGGGGACTAGCAGCGAGCAGTACTTC	TRBD2	TRBV10-3	TRBJ2-7	-
CASIPVGQSQETQYF	TGTGCCAGCATTCCAGTCGGACAGTCGCAAGAGACCCAGTACTTC	-	TRBV6-1	TRBJ2-5	-
CASRLSQAGSMRMNTEAFF	TGTGCCAGCCGCCTTAGCCAGGCGGGATCCATGAGGATGAACACTGAAGCTTTCTTT	-	TRBV5-6	TRBJ1-1	-
CASSETSYEQYF	TGTGCCAGTAGCGAGACTTCCTACGAGCAGTACTTC	-	TRBV19	TRBJ2-7	-
CASSQDSEGSYGYTF	TGTGCCAGCAGCCAAGATTCGGAGGGTTCCTATGGCTACACCTTC	-	TRBV4-2	TRBJ1-2	-
CAISAQGTTDTQYF	TGTGCCATCAGTGCACAGGGCACCACAGATACGCAGTATTTT	-	TRBV10-3	TRBJ2-3	-
CASSPPGLGGSYNEQFF	TGTGCCAGCAGCCCACCGGGCCTTGGAGGATCCTACAATGAGCAGTTCTTC	-	TRBV4-2	TRBJ2-1	once
CAWELNRVYGYTF	TGTGCCTGGGAGCTCAACAGGGTCTATGGCTACACCTTC	-	TRBV30	TRBJ1-2	-
CASSGGDRFPLGYTF	TGTGCCAGCAGTGGCGGAGACAGATTTCCCTTAGGCTACACCTTC	-	TRBV2	TRBJ1-2	few
CASSGGQGANNEQFF	TGCGCCAGCAGCGGGGGACAGGGGGCTAACAATGAGCAGTTCTTC	TRBD1	TRBV5-1	TRBJ2-1	-
CAAGTSGWNEQFF	TGTGCCGCTGGGACTAGCGGGTGGAATGAGCAGTTCTTC	TRBD2	TRBV19	TRBJ2-1	-
CASSTLLSTNEKLFF	TGTGCCAGCAGTACCCTATTGTCAACTAATGAAAAACTGTTTTTT	-	TRBV28	TRBJ1-4	-
CASSLATGNSYEQYF	TGTGCCAGCAGCCTAGCTACAGGGAATTCCTACGAGCAGTACTTC	-	TRBV7-9	TRBJ2-7	-
CASSQDSIGVNEQFF	TGCGCCAGCAGCCAAGATTCCATAGGGGTCAATGAGCAGTTCTTC	-	TRBV4-1	TRBJ2-1	-
CASSLGVGGEKLFF	TGTGCCAGCAGCTTAGGGGTAGGGGGTGAAAAACTGTTTTTT	-	TRBV7-8	TRBJ1-4	-
CASSPGTGDPGTEAFF	TGCGCCAGCAGCCCCGGGACAGGGGATCCGGGCACTGAAGCTTTCTTT	TRBD1	TRBV4-3	TRBJ1-1	-